Described below is a single T cell receptor (beta chain) sequence and its context. What this receptor recognizes is not known. This sample is drawn from a study of cytomegalovirus exposure and HLA in healthy donors (dated by TCRdb to about 2017). At the level of the whole study: In an earlier analysis of approximately 500 of the donors, less than 350 Gb of sequence data and approximately 120 million unique TCR beta sequences from roughly 200 million T cells were reported. The study profiled the T cell repertoires of some 610 subjects by immunosequencing and related them to cytomegalovirus serostatus. The genetic ancestry cluster associated with self-reported Caucasian donors included 81% of the roughly 410 genotyped donors. Along with the roughly 670-subject first cohort, a separate validation cohort of over 90 different subjects was used. All discovery cohort repertoires had been generated using a single sequencing platform. The study was designed to test whether signatures of past pathogen exposure could be identified by cataloging public T cell receptors. In an earlier analysis of 587 of the donors, high-throughput TCR beta sequencing was used to judge whether each TCR beta V gene segment behaved as functional or pseudogenic. Both class I and class II loci were covered by HLA typing, at four-digit resolution. Across 398 genotyped donors of the cohort, an average of about 240,000 unique TCR beta nucleotide sequences per donor were sequenced, and around 20% of those sequences were non-productive. The number of donors typed differed by locus, with 629-630 for A, B, C, DRB1 and DQB1, around 500 for DQA1, approximately 580 for DPA1, and 400 to 490 for DPB1. Genome-wide SNP genotypes for about 65% of the roughly 670 donors were used in a later genetic analysis, which treated that subset as a discovery cohort. Because of strong linkage in the cohort, 5 or 6 DR-DQ haplotypes were treated as single units for association and clustering. An early release covering about 600 HLA-typed donors comprised roughly 300 gigabases of sequencing data and around 80 million unique TCR sequences. Alongside the repertoire data, information on donor age, sex, ethnicity and CMV serostatus was compiled. High-throughput TCR immunosequencing, statistical association of individual TCRs with disease status, and machine learning were combined to predict cytomegalovirus infection status. To study patterns of TCR occurrence, a later analysis re-analyzed previously published TCR beta repertoires from 666 donors and added high-resolution HLA genotyping. Rather than using new phenotypic data, the later analysis identified candidate immune exposures from TCR beta sequences and from how often those sequences occurred across donors. Points the paper makes about the study in general: A cluster of highly shared sequence variants was judged likely to represent a technical artifact of the sequencing pipeline. A further reported finding was that TCR beta sequences accurately predicted the HLA-A and HLA-B alleles for most subjects in the first cohort. The authors suggested that the approach could potentially be extended to other disease states and immunological phenotypes. Broadly in line with IMGT annotations, most TCR beta V segments showed up in productive rearrangements about 87% or about 30% of the time in an earlier analysis of about 500 of the donors. The study listed 150 to 200 TCR beta chains as associated with cytomegalovirus. When HLA alleles, especially DR and DQ, strongly co-occurred, attributing TCR associations to individual alleles was difficult. In a later analysis, 16,951 TCR beta sequences were associated with specific HLA alleles at a false discovery rate of 0.05. In a later analysis, most CMV-associated TCR beta chains were found to appear HLA-restricted, with HLA associations seemingly driven largely by CMV exposure. The classifier was reported to diagnose cytomegalovirus status with high specificity and sensitivity in both the original and validation cohorts. For the cohort, immune exposure information was limited to CMV serostatus. Several of the top co-occurrence clusters appeared to be linked to parvovirus B19, influenza, CMV and Epstein-Barr virus, according to a later analysis. In a later genetic analysis, fewer N-insertions in productive TCRs were reported among donors in an Asian-associated ancestry cluster than the roughly 700-donor mean. Presence/absence analyses assumed roughly uniform sequencing depth across donors, an assumption that may not hold. Linkage disequilibrium might explain the correlated functional status among segregating V segments, but an unknown experimental factor could not be excluded. In a later analysis, HLA-associated TCR beta chains were found to be more clonally expanded and to have lower generation probabilities than equally common non-associated chains. The 87-base-pair reads could not distinguish some IMGT-functional V segments, including TRBV6-2 and TRBV6-3, so those segments were excluded. Because counts were too low, approximately 18 rarely observed V segments, including chromosome 9 orphons, were excluded from the earlier analysis of around 590 of the donors. In a later genetic analysis, a missense DCLRE1C variant was associated with V-gene and J-gene trimming of TCR beta chains, and the association was replicated in an independent cohort. Because HLA typing was missing for some donors at each locus, association tests included only the typed subset. Most TCR sequences were observed very rarely across donors, whereas some public TCRs were present in many individuals. A later analysis found that TCR association rates varied across HLA loci, with DRB1 alleles showing the most associated TCRs and HLA-C alleles the fewest. This cohort had only TCR beta chains sequenced, and the lack of alpha or paired-chain data limited which features could be detected. Three of the identified cytomegalovirus-associated TCR beta chains were confirmed in vitro to be specific for cytomegalovirus antigens.

The cohort comprised fewer than 750 healthy bone marrow donors. At the time of sampling, every cohort member was nominally healthy, though immune exposures that went unrecorded were likely present. The donor tested CMV seronegative and was one of the 352 seronegative cohort members. Every donor gave a peripheral blood sample, and the peripheral blood mononuclear cells from that sample were used for TCR beta sequencing. The Qiagen DNeasy Blood Extraction Kit was used to extract genomic DNA from the blood cell samples. Receptor libraries were prepared by the immunoSEQ multiplex PCR assay. For the multiplex PCR, a mixture combining 60 forward primers for TCR Vbeta segments and 13 reverse primers for TCR Jbeta segments was used. The CDR3 region of rearranged TCR beta genes was amplified from genomic DNA by a multiplex PCR assay. Amplified TCR beta libraries were sequenced as 87-base-pair reads on the Illumina HiSeq System. Per the authors' processing: In a later analysis, tens of millions of unique TCR beta chains were counted across the roughly 700 repertoires, and roughly 9.9 million of these chains were shared by at least two donors. Raw reads were error-corrected and collapsed into unique sequences by a nearest-neighbor algorithm in which closely related sequences were merged to remove PCR and sequencing errors. CDR3 sequences were aligned to IMGT reference sequences to assign V, D and J gene segments. For a sequence to be retained, at least a six-nucleotide match to both a V gene segment and a J gene segment was required. Rearrangements were called productive when the CDR3 lacked stop codons and stayed in frame with V and J; all others were non-productive. Following IMGT convention, CDR3 was defined as the stretch from the second conserved V-encoded cysteine to the conserved J-encoded phenylalanine. In an earlier analysis of 500 to 650 of the donors, sequences lacking an unambiguous match to a single V gene segment were excluded. In an earlier analysis of roughly 600 of the donors, a V segment was called functional when productive rearrangements were above 56.7%, and segregating when the standard deviation between donors exceeded 5%. A statistical classification framework was built for diagnosing cytomegalovirus status from the catalog of TCR beta chain sequences. In a later analysis, V and J genes were assigned by comparing TCR nucleotide sequences against IMGT/GENE-DB human TR gene sequences. Using the TCRdist pipeline, a later analysis assigned CDR3 sequences along with most-parsimonious VDJ recombination scenarios. In a later analysis, each TCR beta chain was defined by its CDR3 amino acid sequence together with its V-gene family, and reads without a unique V-gene family were excluded. To address suspected cross-contamination and a sequencing artifact, a later analysis removed 550 to 750 highly shared, low-generation-probability nucleotide sequences. A later analysis calculated a clonal expansion index for each public chain from normalized within-repertoire ranks of inferred template counts. In a later analysis, generation probabilities were computed with a VDJ recombination model fitted to out-of-frame rearrangements, and the resulting probabilities were checked against IGoR. In a later analysis, hypergeometric tests were used to score TCR-TCR, TCR-HLA and TCR-CMV co-occurrence, with a repertoire-size bias correction applied to TCR pairs. A later analysis estimated false discovery rates by permuting HLA or CMV assignments 20 times. In a later analysis, co-occurring TCRs were grouped using DBSCAN, and TCRdist sequence similarity was added for clustering within HLA-allele-positive subsets. Co-occurrence clustering excluded repertoires with fewer than 30,000 or more than 120,000 public chains, plus five with anomalous nucleotide sharing. Held by TCRdb, this immuneACCESS table contains in-frame sequences only and omits some clones. Under half of the omission traces to an unresolved V gene where checked; the cause of the rest is unknown. V and J calls and clone size come straight from that table; D and trimming were deduced from the DNA. The table for this sample lists fewer than 45,000 clones. The biggest ten clones account for roughly 1.8% of the sample.

The CDR1 and CDR2 encoded by the germline V gene are SGHTA and FQGNSA. Relative to germline, V is missing 4 bases and J is missing 3 bases, with 18 bases of the junction outside any gene match. Spanning cysteine to phenylalanine, the CDR3 consists of 19 amino acids. Only the CDR3 portion is preserved as DNA: 57 bases, with reading frame beginning at the first base. This clonotype originated in a woman aged 25 to 39 in good health and CMV-seronegative. Sequenced sample: PBMCs. The chain uses TRBV7-2 and TRBJ2-3, and 8 bases in between align with TRBD2. The base sequence is TGTGCCAGCAGCTCGGGCCCCACGCGGGAGGCGCGGCGGACAGATACGCAGTATTTT. This yields the protein CASSSGPTREARRTDTQYF.